Presented here are 23 T cell receptor beta chains from one specimen sequenced in a study of spatial heterogeneity in lung cancer. Via MiXCR, TCRdb re-called the 5' RACE reads, giving one row per CDR3 protein. The sample gives over 9,500 distinct CDR3 sequences, 3.9% of which show up once; roughly 8% is in the top ten. Time point denoted: sample taken at primary tumor resection. Sequencing of whole RNA from tumor, nontumor lung or frozen PBMC involved no sorting. The sequenced sample was normal lung tissue next to the tumor, obtained at surgery. The receptors were sampled from a male donor with early-stage non-small cell lung cancer.

This clonotype is medium-sized by share. The gene calls are TRBV20-1 and TRBJ2-3, with 13 bases lining up with TRBD2. Germline V lookup: CDR1 DFQATT, CDR2 SNEGSKA (reference sequence). Trimming cost V 0 bases and J 0 bases; bases outside gene matches: 15. CDR3 length: 21 residues. The CDR3 spells CSARDSLLTSGRGTSTDTQYF. The CDR3 DNA reads TGCAGTGCTAGAGATTCCCTTCTAACTAGCGGGAGGGGAACTAGCACAGATACGCAGTATTTT.

This clonotype showed up just a few times. The rearrangement joins TRBV4-1 to TRBJ2-1; 11 positions match TRBD2. CDR1 MGHRA and CDR2 YSYEKL come from the germline V gene. V lost 7 bases to trimming and J lost 7 bases; unmatched junction nucleotides: 15. This CDR3 comprises 17 residues. The CDR3 here is CASIKTIGGLAVNEQFF. The CDR3 DNA reads as TGCGCCAGCATAAAGACAATCGGGGGACTAGCGGTTAATGAGCAGTTCTTC.

This clonotype was counted ten times or more. The V and J genes are TRBV2 and TRBJ2-1, with 15 positions matching TRBD2. The CDR3 runs 19 residues. Per the germline V gene, CDR1 is SNHLY and CDR2 is FYNNEI. V shed 6 bases and J 8 bases; nucleotides not matched to a gene: 17. The CDR3 sequence is CASRAGLAGGPSPSYEQFF. In DNA, the CDR3 is TGTGCCAGCAGGGCAGGACTAGCGGGAGGGCCGTCCCCGAGCTATGAGCAGTTCTTC. Full variable domain (remainder filled in from reference TRBV2 and TRBJ2-1): EPEVTQTPSHQVTQMGQEVILRCVPISNHLYFYWYRQILGQKVEFLVSFYNNEISEKSEIFDDQFSVERPDGSNFTLKIRSTKLEDSAMYFCASRAGLAGGPSPSYEQFFGPGTRLTVL.

Many counts were recorded for this clonotype. V usage is TRBV30 and J usage is TRBJ2-7; D is uncertain. The CDR3 sequence is 10 residues long. V was trimmed by 3 bases and J by 7 bases, leaving 7 bases between them. Germline-derived CDR1 and CDR2 are GTSNPN and SVGIG (reference sequence). The CDR3 nucleotides are TGTGCCTGGAGCGTCAGTGAGCAGTACTTC. Translation: CAWSVSEQYF.

The sample holds many counts of this clonotype. The V call is TRBV28, the J call TRBJ2-7; TRBD1 matches at 7 bases. Germline loops: CDR1 MDHEN, CDR2 SYDVKM. Trimming at V came to 2 bases and at J to 4 bases, leaving 8 bases not matched to a gene. This CDR3 region has 15 residues. The CDR3 region is CASSLGGTGVYEQYF. The CDR3 nucleotides are TGTGCCAGCAGTTTAGGGGGAACAGGGGTTTACGAGCAGTACTTC.

This clonotype has ten or more counts. As DNA, the CDR3 is TGTGCCAGCAGTTTAGGGATGGTGTCAGGGGATCGGGTTACTGAAGCTTTCTTT. Translation gives CASSLGMVSGDRVTEAFF. V usage is TRBV28 and J usage is TRBJ1-1; possibly TRBD1 for D (6 bases). V lost 2 bases, J lost 5 bases, and 24 bases lay in between. Per germline, CDR1 MDHEN and CDR2 SYDVKM. The CDR3 length is 18 residues.

This clonotype was recorded many times. The chain carries TRBV9 and TRBJ2-2; 7 nucleotides align to TRBD2. This CDR3 is 16 amino acids long. Germline values: CDR1 SGDLS, CDR2 YYNGEE. With 0 bases clipped from V and 7 bases from J, the junction kept 9 bases outside the gene matches. The chain's CDR3 is CASSVGGSGRFGELFF. The CDR3, as DNA: TGTGCCAGCAGCGTAGGCGGTAGCGGGCGGTTCGGGGAGCTGTTTTTT.

Ten or more counts support this clonotype. This chain links TRBV2 with TRBJ1-6, with TRBD1 matching 10 bases. With V trimmed by 6 bases and J by 8 bases, 10 bases remained unmatched. This CDR3 contains 16 residues. CDR1 and CDR2 from the germline V gene are SNHLY and FYNNEI. CDR3 bases: TGTGCCAGCAGGAGGGACAGGGGTTATGAACATTCACCCCTCCACTTT. Residues: CASRRDRGYEHSPLHF.

This clonotype is medium-sized (0.01 to 0.1%) by share. This chain connects TRBV29-1 to TRBJ1-3; D might be TRBD1 (5 bases). CDR1 SQVTM and CDR2 ANQGSEA come from the germline V gene. The CDR3 is made up of 13 amino acids. Trimming removed 5 bases from V and 0 bases from J, with 8 bases in between. The CDR3 protein is CSVQRGSGNTIYF. As DNA, the CDR3 is TGCAGCGTTCAGAGGGGCTCTGGAAACACCATATATTTT. Drawing the rest from reference TRBV29-1 and TRBJ1-3, the complete variable domain is SAVISQKPSRDICQRGTSLTIQCQVDSQVTMMFWYRQQPGQSLTLIATANQGSEATYESGFVIDKFPISRPNLTFSTLTVSNMSPEDSSIYLCSVQRGSGNTIYFGEGSWLTVV.

In this sample, this clonotype turned up many times. The chain recombines TRBV7-9 with TRBJ1-6; TRBD1 matches 9 bases. This CDR3 has 16 amino acids. J was trimmed by 7 bases and V by 1 base; bases with no gene match: 5. From germline, CDR1 is SEHNR and CDR2 FQNEAQ (reference sequence). The CDR3 protein is CASSLGTGVGNSPLHF. The DNA for the CDR3 is TGTGCCAGCAGCTTAGGGACAGGGGTTGGCAATTCACCCCTCCACTTT.

This clonotype is categorized as medium-sized. This chain joins TRBV6-5 and TRBJ2-2, with D tentatively TRBD1 (6 bases). Germline V gene data show CDR1 as MNHEY and CDR2 as SVGAGI. With 7 bases removed from V and 6 bases from J, the gap between germline ends came to 15 bases. The CDR3 contains 14 residues. The CDR3 sequence: CASMFGAGAGELFF. The DNA of the CDR3 is TGTGCCAGCATGTTTGGCGCAGGGGCCGGGGAGCTGTTTTTT.

There are a few counts of this clonotype. V usage is TRBV28 and J usage is TRBJ1-6; 7 bases map to TRBD1. The CDR3 runs 15 residues. V shed 5 bases, J shed 9 bases, and the junction held 10 bases outside the gene matches. The V gene's germline CDR1 is MDHEN and CDR2 SYDVKM. Here the CDR3 reads CASSRRDSSGSPLHF. As DNA, the CDR3 is TGTGCCAGCAGTCGAAGGGACAGCTCAGGTTCACCCCTCCACTTT. The whole variable domain, filled in from reference TRBV28 and TRBJ1-6, reads DVKVTQSSRYLVKRTGEKVFLECVQDMDHENMFWYRQDPGLGLRLIYFSYDVKMKEKGDIPEGYSVSREKKERFSLILESASTNQTSMYLCASSRRDSSGSPLHFGNGTRLTVT.

This clonotype was counted at least ten times. The V gene is TRBV7-2, the J gene TRBJ2-3; 12 bases match TRBD2. Germline lookup yields CDR1 SGHTA and CDR2 FQGNSA. The junction had 10 bases not matched to a gene; V was cut back by 4 bases and J by 5 bases. CDR3 length: 17 residues. Here the CDR3 DNA reads TGTGCCAGCAGCTCCTTTGGACTAGCGGGAAACAAAGATACGCAGTATTTT. Translating gives CASSSFGLAGNKDTQYF.

This clonotype was found many times. The CDR3 loop reads CATSDPTGGNEQFF. CDR3 sequence (DNA): TGTGCCACCAGTGATCCGACAGGGGGCAATGAGCAGTTCTTC. The chain combines TRBV24-1 with TRBJ2-1; 9 bases agree with TRBD1. CDR1 and CDR2 from the germline V gene are KGHDR and SFDVKD. The trim removed 3 bases at V and 6 bases at J, leaving 2 bases unmatched. This CDR3 comprises 14 residues.

This clonotype was seen once. The V and J genes are TRBV7-2 and TRBJ2-4; tentatively, D is TRBD1 (6 bases). Trimming removed 5 bases from V and 6 bases from J, with 17 bases in between. Germline V gene data show CDR1 as SGHTA and CDR2 as FQGNSA. This CDR3 spans 15 amino acids. The CDR3 bases are TGTGCCAGCAGCGTCTCCGGGACAAAGTTAAACATTCAGTACTTC. It codes for CASSVSGTKLNIQYF.

This clonotype has a count of ten or more. CDR3 bases: TGCAGTGCCGAGCGGAGAGCCGGGCTCGGTGAGCAGTTCTTC. This codes for CSAERRAGLGEQFF. The rearrangement links TRBV20-1 to TRBJ2-1; TRBD2 is a possible D gene (5 bases). V lost 6 bases and J 9 bases, leaving 21 bases between the germline ends. Germline loops: CDR1 DFQATT, CDR2 SNEGSKA (reference sequence). The CDR3 is 14 residues long.

This clonotype has at least ten counts. J is TRBJ1-1 and V is TRBV20-1; D is uncertain. The CDR3 runs 14 residues. Germline-derived CDR1 and CDR2 are DFQATT and SNEGSKA (reference sequence). Deletions cut 1 base from V and 4 bases from J, with 13 bases between. Written as DNA, the CDR3 is TGCAGTGCTAGAGTAGAGGGAAGAATCACTGAAGCTTTCTTT. It yields the protein CSARVEGRITEAFF.

The rearrangement uses TRBV6-6 and TRBJ2-5; no clear D. Trimming took 1 base from V and 5 from J, leaving 8 bases between them. CDR3 length: 13 residues. Per germline, CDR1 MNHNY and CDR2 SVGAGI (reference sequence). The DNA for the CDR3 is TGTGCCAGCAGTTACTATGAGTGGGAGACCCAGTACTTC. It encodes CASSYYEWETQYF.

This clonotype is termed medium-sized. The CDR3 DNA follows: TGTGCCAGTAGTTGGGGCACCCGACTTGCAACTAATGAAAAACTGTTTTTT. Protein: CASSWGTRLATNEKLFF. This rearrangement joins TRBV19 to TRBJ1-4; a possible D gene is TRBD1 (5 bases). Germline assignment: CDR1 LNHDA and CDR2 SQIVND (reference sequence). The germline V and J ends were trimmed by 5 bases and 0 bases, with 16 bases remaining between them. This CDR3 region has 17 residues.

Many counts were recorded for this clonotype. This rearrangement joins TRBV3-1 to TRBJ2-3, with 10 bases fitting TRBD2. CDR1 LGHDT and CDR2 YNNKEL come from the germline V gene (reference sequence). V shed 1 base, J shed 6 bases, and the junction held 25 bases outside the gene matches. CDR3 length: 22 residues. In DNA form, the CDR3 reads TGTGCCAGCAGCCAAGGATTTATACTATCACGCGGTTCTAGCGGGAGTAAGGATACGCAGTATTTT. The encoded protein is CASSQGFILSRGSSGSKDTQYF.

Many counts were recorded for this clonotype. The chain uses TRBV6-5 and TRBJ2-1; the D is unclear. The germline CDR1 and CDR2 sequences are MNHEY and SVGAGI. CDR3 size: 13 residues. The germline V and J ends were trimmed by 6 bases and 5 bases, with 11 bases remaining between them. The CDR3 protein is CASSLWTNNEQFF. CDR3 coding DNA: TGTGCCAGCAGCCTATGGACCAACAATGAGCAGTTCTTC.

This clonotype showed up many times. This chain links TRBV13 with TRBJ2-7; 13 bases match TRBD2. The CDR3 consists of 16 residues. Germline V gene lookup returns CDR1 PRHDT and CDR2 FYEKMQ (reference sequence). The J segment lost 5 bases and the V segment lost 5 bases, leaving 9 bases of the junction unmatched. As DNA, the CDR3 is TGTGCCAGCAGCACTCGGACTAGCGGGAGATCCCACGAGCAGTACTTC. Protein product: CASSTRTSGRSHEQYF. Filled out from reference TRBV13 and TRBJ2-7, the complete variable domain reads AAGVIQSPRHLIKEKRETATLKCYPIPRHDTVYWYQQGPGQDPQFLISFYEKMQSDKGSIPDRFSAQQFSDYHSELNMSSLELGDSALYFCASSTRTSGRSHEQYFGPGTRLTVT.

In its sample, this clonotype was seen many times. The chain couples TRBV6-6 to TRBJ2-2; D remains ambiguous. The V gene's germline CDR1 is MNHNY and CDR2 SVGAGI (reference sequence). The V end was cut by 5 bases, the J end by 7 bases, with 8 bases between. The CDR3 is 12 amino acids. CDR3 nucleotide sequence: TGTGCCAGCAGTGCGGTGAGCGGGGAGCTGTTTTTT. Its protein is CASSAVSGELFF.